A single sample gave rise to the 7 T cell receptor beta chains below, sequenced in a study of spatial heterogeneity in lung cancer. TCRdb re-called the 5' RACE reads through MiXCR, storing one row per CDR3 protein. The sample lists about 110,000 distinct CDR3 sequences; about a tenth were seen once. The sample's time point: blood at routine non-recurrence follow-up after resection. The sample in question was PBMCs, obtained at follow-up. These receptors were obtained from a female donor with early-stage non-small cell lung cancer.

The chain combines TRBV28 with TRBJ2-6; 7 positions match TRBD1. V trimming: 6 bases; J trimming: 4 bases; junction bases outside the gene matches: 15. The CDR3 covers 18 residues. Per germline, CDR1 MDHEN and CDR2 SYDVKM. CDR3 protein: CASSLTGPGTAGANVLTF. The CDR3 coding sequence is TGTGCCAGCAGCCTAACGGGACCGGGGACAGCAGGGGCCAACGTCCTGACTTTC.

This clonotype occurred many times. The V and J genes are TRBV7-6 and TRBJ2-2, with 8 bases that match TRBD1. The V and J ends lost 1 base and 6 bases, in that order; junction bases with no gene match: 4. The germline gives CDR1 SGHVS, CDR2 FNYEAQ. This CDR3 contains 15 residues. CDR3 in amino acids: CASSLVPQGAGELFF. CDR3 in DNA: TGTGCCAGCAGCTTAGTCCCACAGGGGGCCGGGGAGCTGTTTTTT.

This clonotype was seen a handful of times. The chain links TRBV25-1 to TRBJ2-7; D is perhaps TRBD1 or TRBD2 (5 bases each). This CDR3 comprises 17 residues. CDR1 and CDR2 (germline): MGHDK, SYGVNS. V lost 2 bases to trimming and J lost 2 bases, with 19 bases between them. The DNA for the CDR3 is TGTGCCAGCAGTGAAGTAATCCGAGGGGTTGGGGCCTACGAGCAGTACTTC. Translation gives CASSEVIRGVGAYEQYF.

V usage is TRBV11-2 and J usage is TRBJ2-7; 10 nucleotides line up with TRBD2. This CDR3 contains 15 residues. Trimming took 1 base from V and 5 from J; bases not matched to a gene: 5. CDR1 SGHAT and CDR2 FQNNGV come from the germline V gene. The CDR3 protein is CASSLVAGGIHEQYF. In DNA, the CDR3 is TGTGCCAGCAGCTTAGTAGCGGGAGGTATCCACGAGCAGTACTTC.

This clonotype occurred a few times. This chain connects TRBV20-1 to TRBJ1-2, with D tentatively TRBD1 (5 bases). CDR3 size: 15 residues. Germline lookup yields CDR1 DFQATT and CDR2 SNEGSKA (reference sequence). The V and J ends lost 0 bases and 7 bases respectively, with 18 bases between them. CDR3 loop: CSARDQGTATGGYTF. The CDR3 DNA reads as TGCAGTGCTAGAGATCAAGGGACCGCCACTGGTGGCTACACCTTC.

The sample holds a few counts of this clonotype. The rearrangement uses TRBV20-1 and TRBJ2-5; D may be TRBD1 (6 bases). The V end was cut by 4 bases, the J end by 4 bases, with 16 bases between. CDR3 length: 14 amino acids. Germline V lookup: CDR1 DFQATT, CDR2 SNEGSKA (reference sequence). The CDR3 loop reads CSATLRGQRETQYF. DNA for the CDR3: TGCAGTGCTACTCTCAGGGGCCAGCGAGAGACCCAGTACTTC.

This clonotype was seen a few times. The chain combines TRBV11-2 with TRBJ1-2, with no clear D. Per germline, CDR1 SGHAT and CDR2 FQNNGV. The CDR3 has 13 amino acids. Trimming removed 2 bases from V and 2 bases from J, with 6 bases in between. This chain's CDR3 is CASSLSLNYGYTF. CDR3 coding DNA: TGTGCCAGCAGCTTATCCTTGAACTATGGCTACACCTTC. The whole variable domain, filled in from reference TRBV11-2 and TRBJ1-2, reads EAGVAQSPRYKIIEKRQSVAFWCNPISGHATLYWYQQILGQGPKLLIQFQNNGVVDDSQLPKDRFSAERLKGVDSTLKIQPAKLEDSAVYLCASSLSLNYGYTFGSGTRLTVV.